This TCR beta chain was documented in a study of blood T cell repertoires in COVID-19. Overall study: Donors in the United States, Italy and Spain gave samples during acute or convalescent COVID-19. The cDNA or gDNA used as material had been derived from T cells, B-cell-depleted T cells, or PBMCs.

Trimming cost V 0 bases and J 6 bases, with 18 bases left between them. From germline, CDR1 is SGDLS and CDR2 YYNGEE. The CDR3 totals 16 residues. Authors' data handling: Estimation of nucleated cell counts was performed using reference gene primer amplification. The assay was immunoSEQ multiplex PCR, and TCRdb's table has in-frame clones only and misses some. From that table come the V and J calls and clone size; the DNA was used to work out D and trimming. In the table there are approximately 250,000 clones, roughly 86% of which are singletons. The genes are TRBV9 and TRBJ1-1, with D possibly being TRBD1 (5 bases). The clonotype was recovered from a man between 35 and 55 years old with active or convalescent COVID-19. Sequencing was carried out using peripheral blood. The CDR3 loop is CASSVGAGELIAEAFF. CDR3 bases: TGTGCCAGCAGCGTAGGTGCGGGGGAATTGATCGCTGAAGCTTTCTTT.